The 5 T cell receptor beta chains below come from one sample, sequenced in a study of response to subunit inactivated influenza vaccine. Each CDR3 protein is one row after TCRdb ran MiXCR on the RT-PCR reads. This table holds some 500,000 distinct CDR3 sequences, 16% found once. Sequencing used CD4+ T cells sorted from PBMCs, obtained around 25 months after vaccination. These receptors were collected from a man in his fifties or sixties who received an inactivated influenza vaccine.

Many counts were recorded for this clonotype. This chain links TRBV5-1 with TRBJ2-1; D gene uncertain. V lost 5 bases to trimming and J lost 0 bases, with 12 bases between them. Germline V gives CDR1 SGHRS, CDR2 YFSETQ. The CDR3 consists of 15 residues. The CDR3 here is CASSNARSSYNEQFF. CDR3 sequence (DNA): TGCGCCAGCAGTAACGCAAGGAGCTCCTACAATGAGCAGTTCTTC.

V gene TRBV6-2 or TRBV6-3 combines with J gene TRBJ1-2; TRBD1 is a possible D gene (5 bases). V dropped 10 bases and J dropped 6 bases, with 18 bases sitting between them. The CDR3 totals 13 residues. Germline assignment: CDR1 MNHEY and CDR2 SVGEGT. The CDR3 loop is CATKPGLRNGYTF. CDR3 nucleotide sequence: TGTGCCACCAAGCCGGGACTCAGAAATGGCTACACCTTC.

In this sample, this clonotype turned up a few times. The genes are TRBV6-5 and TRBJ2-5, with 8 bases that match TRBD2. The V gene end was trimmed by 4 bases and the J gene end by 5 bases; junction bases not matched to a gene: 12. This CDR3 is built from 16 residues. Germline V gene lookup returns CDR1 MNHEY and CDR2 SVGAGI. The CDR3 loop reads CASSFSTLTSAETQYF. The CDR3 DNA sequence: TGTGCCAGCAGTTTTTCCACCCTGACTAGCGCCGAGACCCAGTACTTC.

This clonotype was seen repeatedly, ten times or more. The rearrangement links TRBV20-1 to TRBJ2-7, with a possible D match to TRBD1 (5 bases). The germline gives CDR1 DFQATT, CDR2 SNEGSKA (reference sequence). Between the trimmed V and J ends, which lost 3 bases and 3 bases, there was a span of 9 bases. The CDR3 has 12 residues. The CDR3 protein is CSASQGNYEQYF. CDR3 coding DNA: TGCAGTGCTAGTCAGGGAAACTACGAGCAGTACTTC.

There are a few counts of this clonotype. This chain uses TRBV12-3 or TRBV12-4 with TRBJ2-7; D tentatively reads TRBD1 or TRBD2 (6 bases each). V lost 6 bases and J 4 bases, leaving 16 bases between the germline ends. The CDR3 has 14 amino acids. CDR3 nucleotides: TGTGCCAGCAGCTACAGGGACTTAGGGTACGAGCAGTACTTC. Translated: CASSYRDLGYEQYF.